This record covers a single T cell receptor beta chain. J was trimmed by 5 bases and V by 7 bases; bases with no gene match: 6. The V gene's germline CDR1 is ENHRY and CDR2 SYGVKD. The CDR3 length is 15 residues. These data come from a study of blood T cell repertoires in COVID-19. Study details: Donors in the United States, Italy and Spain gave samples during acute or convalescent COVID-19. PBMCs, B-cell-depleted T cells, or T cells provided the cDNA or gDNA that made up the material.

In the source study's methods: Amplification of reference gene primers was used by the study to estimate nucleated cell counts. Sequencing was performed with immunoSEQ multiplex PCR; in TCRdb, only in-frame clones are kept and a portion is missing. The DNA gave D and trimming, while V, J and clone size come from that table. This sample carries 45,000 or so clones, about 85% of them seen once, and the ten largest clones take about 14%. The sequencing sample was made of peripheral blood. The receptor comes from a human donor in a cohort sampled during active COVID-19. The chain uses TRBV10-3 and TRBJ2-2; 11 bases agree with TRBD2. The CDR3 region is CAIKTSGSQTGELFF. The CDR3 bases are TGTGCCATCAAAACTAGCGGGAGTCAGACCGGGGAGCTGTTTTTT.